This passage covers 10 T cell receptor beta chains from one sample sequenced in a study of OX40 agonist ivuxolimab in advanced cancers. Only in-frame clones appear in the TCRdb table, and some are missing; sequencing was by immunoSEQ multiplex PCR. The profile shows approximately 60,000 clones, around 89% of them singletons. The input for sequencing was CD4+ or CD8+ T cells sorted from blood, taken in a trial of the OX40 agonist ivuxolimab. The source of these receptors is an adult with an advanced solid tumor such as melanoma, head and neck, liver or kidney cancer.

The J gene is TRBJ2-2, the V gene TRBV27; D might be TRBD1 or TRBD2, each matching 6 bases. There are 14 residues in the CDR3. V lost 6 bases and J lost 4, with 12 bases in between. Germline V CDR1 and CDR2: MNHEY, SMNVEV (reference sequence). The CDR3 region is CASRWTAGTGELFF. The CDR3 DNA is TGTGCCAGCAGGTGGACAGCGGGCACCGGGGAGCTGTTTTTT.

The chain recombines TRBV15 with TRBJ2-7; TRBD1 matches at 7 bases. J lost 2 bases, V lost 5 bases, and 9 bases had no gene match. Germline V gives CDR1 LNHNV, CDR2 YYDKDF (reference sequence). The CDR3 loop spans 15 amino acids. CDR3 nucleotide sequence: TGTGCCACCAGCGAAGTTCGGACAGGAGCCTACGAGCAGTACTTC. It is translated as CATSEVRTGAYEQYF.

The table lists this clone with a count of one. CDR3 sequence (DNA): TGTGCCTGGAGTCCGGATTTTGGCACTGAAGCTTTCTTT. It yields the protein CAWSPDFGTEAFF. This sequence joins TRBV30 and TRBJ1-1; D not certain. CDR1 is GTSNPN and CDR2 is SVGIG in the germline V gene (reference sequence). V was clipped by 2 bases and J by 4 bases, with 11 bases between them. The CDR3 runs 13 residues.

The J gene is TRBJ2-7, the V gene TRBV11-3, with 9 bases that match TRBD1. Germline trimming cut 1 base from V and 2 bases from J; bases unmatched to any gene: 3. Germline loops: CDR1 SGHNT, CDR2 YENEEA. The CDR3 extends over 15 amino acids. Here the CDR3 reads CASSLVGQGTYEQYF. The CDR3 DNA sequence: TGTGCCAGCAGCTTAGTAGGACAGGGGACCTACGAGCAGTACTTC.

J is TRBJ2-1 and V is TRBV15, with 7 bases fitting TRBD2. Per germline, CDR1 LNHNV and CDR2 YYDKDF (reference sequence). V was pared by 7 bases and J by 8 bases, with 5 bases of the junction left unmatched. The CDR3 consists of 12 residues. Here the CDR3 DNA reads TGTGCCACCAAGGCAGCGGGATATGAGCAGTTCTTC. Translation gives CATKAAGYEQFF.

The chain uses TRBV9 and TRBJ2-3, with 12 bases identical to TRBD2. The trim removed 0 bases at V and 2 bases at J, leaving 7 bases unmatched. The germline CDR1 and CDR2 sequences are SGDLS and YYNGEE. This CDR3 comprises 18 residues. The CDR3 loop is CASSVAGGLAGFTDTQYF. The CDR3 bases are TGTGCCAGCAGCGTAGCGGGAGGACTAGCGGGATTCACAGATACGCAGTATTTT.

The chain combines TRBV7-9 with TRBJ2-5; D is perhaps TRBD2 (6 bases). This CDR3 contains 15 residues. In germline, CDR1 is SEHNR, CDR2 FQNEAQ (reference sequence). The V end was cut by 5 bases, the J end by 7 bases, with 20 bases between. The DNA of the CDR3 is TGTGCCAGCAGCGCGAGACTAGAGGACCCGGGGACCCAGTACTTC. Translating gives CASSARLEDPGTQYF.

This sequence joins TRBV7-2 and TRBJ2-3; TRBD2 aligns across 8 bases. Germline trimming cut 2 bases from V and 2 bases from J; bases unmatched to any gene: 6. Germline CDR1 is SGHTA and CDR2 is FQGNSA. This CDR3 has 16 residues. CDR3 DNA sequence: TGTGCCAGCAGCTTACGAGCGGGAGATATCACAGATACGCAGTATTTT. Amino acid sequence: CASSLRAGDITDTQYF.

In its sample, this clone was seen once. The genes are TRBV11-1 and TRBJ1-2; D is uncertain. V shed 5 bases and J shed 7 bases, with 14 bases lying between them. The CDR3 spans 13 residues. Germline V lookup: CDR1 SGHAT, CDR2 FQDESV (reference sequence). The CDR3 region has the DNA TGTGCCAGCAGCCACCTGGGTGGCCTTGGCTACACCTTC. It encodes CASSHLGGLGYTF.

The CDR3 region is CASIRQGGDTQYF. The CDR3 DNA is TGTGCCAGCATCCGACAGGGAGGAGATACGCAGTATTTT. V gene TRBV7-9 combines with J gene TRBJ2-3; D is possibly TRBD1 (7 bases). The ends were cut back, 7 bases at V and 5 bases at J, with 13 bases in the middle. CDR1 and CDR2 (germline): SEHNR, FQNEAQ (reference sequence). The length of the CDR3 is 13 residues.